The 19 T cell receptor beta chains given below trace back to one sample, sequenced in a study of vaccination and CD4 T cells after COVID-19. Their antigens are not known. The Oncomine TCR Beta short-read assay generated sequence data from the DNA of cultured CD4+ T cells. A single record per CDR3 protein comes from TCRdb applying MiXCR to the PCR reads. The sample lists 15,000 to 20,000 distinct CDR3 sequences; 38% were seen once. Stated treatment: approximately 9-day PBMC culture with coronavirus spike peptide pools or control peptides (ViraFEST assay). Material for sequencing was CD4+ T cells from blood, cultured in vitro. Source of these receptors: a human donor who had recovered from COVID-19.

CDR3 bases: TGTGCCAGCAGCAGAAAGATTAGTGGCACAGATACGCAGTATTTT. Translation: CASSRKISGTDTQYF. The rearrangement joins TRBV7-2 to TRBJ2-3; D gene unclear. This CDR3 region has 15 residues. Deletions cut 5 bases from V and 1 base from J, with 13 bases between. Germline V gene lookup returns CDR1 SGHTA and CDR2 FQGNSA. Supplemented by reference TRBV7-2 and TRBJ2-3, the full variable domain reads GAGVSQSPSNKVTEKGKDVELRCDPISGHTALYWYRQSLGQGLEFLIYFQGNSAPDKSGLPSDRFSAERTGGSVSTLTIQRTQQEDSAVYLCASSRKISGTDTQYFGPGTRLTVL.

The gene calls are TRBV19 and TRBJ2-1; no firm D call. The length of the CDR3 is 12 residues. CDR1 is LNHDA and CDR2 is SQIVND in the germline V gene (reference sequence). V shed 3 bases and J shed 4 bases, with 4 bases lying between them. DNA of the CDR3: TGTGCCAGTAGTATCGAGTACAATGAGCAGTTCTTC. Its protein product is CASSIEYNEQFF.

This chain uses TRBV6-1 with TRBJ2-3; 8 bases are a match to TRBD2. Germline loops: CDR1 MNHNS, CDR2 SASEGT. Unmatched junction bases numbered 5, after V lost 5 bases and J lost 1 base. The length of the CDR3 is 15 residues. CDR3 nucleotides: TGTGCCAGCAGTAGGGGGGGACTAGGCACAGATACGCAGTATTTT. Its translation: CASSRGGLGTDTQYF.

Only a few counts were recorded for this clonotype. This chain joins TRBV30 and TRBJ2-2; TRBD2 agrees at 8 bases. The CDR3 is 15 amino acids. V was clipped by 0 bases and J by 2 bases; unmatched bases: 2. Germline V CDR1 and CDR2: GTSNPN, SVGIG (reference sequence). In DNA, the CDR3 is TGTGCCTGGAGTGTGCTAGCGGGTAACACCGGGGAGCTGTTTTTT. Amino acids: CAWSVLAGNTGELFF.

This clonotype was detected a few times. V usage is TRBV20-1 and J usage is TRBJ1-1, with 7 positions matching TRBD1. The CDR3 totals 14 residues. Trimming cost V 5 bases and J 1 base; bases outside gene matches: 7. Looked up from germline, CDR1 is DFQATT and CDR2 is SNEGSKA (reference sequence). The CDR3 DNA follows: TGCAGTGCTCAAGTCGGGACAGCGAACACTGAAGCTTTCTTT. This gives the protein CSAQVGTANTEAFF.

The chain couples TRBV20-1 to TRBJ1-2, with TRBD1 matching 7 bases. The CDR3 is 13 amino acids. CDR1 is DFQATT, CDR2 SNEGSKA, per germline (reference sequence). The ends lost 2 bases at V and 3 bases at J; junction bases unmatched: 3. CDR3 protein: CSARQGTDYGYTF. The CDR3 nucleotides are TGCAGTGCTAGACAGGGGACAGACTATGGCTACACCTTC.

CDR3 in amino acids: CASTEGLQETQYF. In DNA, the CDR3 is TGTGCCAGCACTGAGGGACTCCAAGAGACCCAGTACTTC. The chain has TRBV6-1 and TRBJ2-5; possibly TRBD2 for D (6 bases). Trimming left V 7 bases short and J 1 base short, with 10 bases between. This CDR3 is 13 amino acids long. Looked up from germline, CDR1 is MNHNS and CDR2 is SASEGT.

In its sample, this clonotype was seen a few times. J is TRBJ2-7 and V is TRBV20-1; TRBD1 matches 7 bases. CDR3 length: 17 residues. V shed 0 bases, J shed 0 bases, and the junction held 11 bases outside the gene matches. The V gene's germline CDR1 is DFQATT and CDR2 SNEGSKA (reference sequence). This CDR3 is CSARDSETGTDSYEQYF. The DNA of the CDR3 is TGCAGTGCTAGAGATTCTGAAACCGGGACAGACTCCTACGAGCAGTACTTC.

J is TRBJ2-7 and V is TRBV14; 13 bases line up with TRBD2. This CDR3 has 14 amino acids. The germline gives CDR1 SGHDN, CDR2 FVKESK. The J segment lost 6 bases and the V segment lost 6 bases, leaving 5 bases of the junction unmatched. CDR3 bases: TGTGCCAGCAGACTAGCGGGAGGGCCCACCGAGCAGTACTTC. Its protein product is CASRLAGGPTEQYF. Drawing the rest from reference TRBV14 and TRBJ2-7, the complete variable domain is EAGVTQFPSHSVIEKGQTVTLRCDPISGHDNLYWYRRVMGKEIKFLLHFVKESKQDESGMPNNRFLAERTGGTYSTLKVQPAELEDSGVYFCASRLAGGPTEQYFGPGTRLTVT.

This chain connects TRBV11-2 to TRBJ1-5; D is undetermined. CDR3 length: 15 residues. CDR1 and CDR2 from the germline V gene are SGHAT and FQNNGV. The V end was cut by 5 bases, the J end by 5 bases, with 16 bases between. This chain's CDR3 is CASSLNGQRDQPQHF. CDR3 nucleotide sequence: TGTGCCAGCAGCCTGAATGGGCAGCGGGATCAGCCCCAGCATTTT.

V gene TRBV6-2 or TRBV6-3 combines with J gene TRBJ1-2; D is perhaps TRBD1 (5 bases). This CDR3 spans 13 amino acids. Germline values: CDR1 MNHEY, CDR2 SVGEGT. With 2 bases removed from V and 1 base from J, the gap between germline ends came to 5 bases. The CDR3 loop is CASSYDSNYGYTF. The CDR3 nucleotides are TGTGCCAGCAGTTACGACAGTAACTATGGCTACACCTTC.

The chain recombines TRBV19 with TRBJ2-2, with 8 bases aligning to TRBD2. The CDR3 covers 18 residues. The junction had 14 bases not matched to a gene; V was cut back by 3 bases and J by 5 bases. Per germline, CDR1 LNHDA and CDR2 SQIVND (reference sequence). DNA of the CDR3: TGTGCCAGTAGTATCAGGAGGGCGCTAGCGGGTTCTACCGGGGAGCTGTTTTTT. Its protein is CASSIRRALAGSTGELFF.

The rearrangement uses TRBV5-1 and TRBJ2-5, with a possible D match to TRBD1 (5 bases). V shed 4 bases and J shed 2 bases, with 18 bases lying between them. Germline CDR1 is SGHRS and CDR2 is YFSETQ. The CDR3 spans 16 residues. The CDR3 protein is CASSPPGQGGQETQYF. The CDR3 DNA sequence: TGCGCCAGCAGCCCCCCTGGGCAGGGTGGACAAGAGACCCAGTACTTC.

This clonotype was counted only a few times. CDR3 nucleotides: TGTGCCAGCAGCCGGGACCCTATGAACACTGAAGCTTTCTTT. Its translation: CASSRDPMNTEAFF. The V call is TRBV5-4, the J call TRBJ1-1; perhaps TRBD1 as D (5 bases). Per the germline V gene, CDR1 is SGHNT and CDR2 is YYREEE (reference sequence). This CDR3 spans 14 amino acids. V was trimmed by 4 bases and J by 0 bases, leaving 10 bases between them.

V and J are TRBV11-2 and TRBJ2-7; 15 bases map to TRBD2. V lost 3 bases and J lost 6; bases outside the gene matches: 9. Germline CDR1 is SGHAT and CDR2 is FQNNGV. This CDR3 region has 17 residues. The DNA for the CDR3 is TGTGCCAGCAGCTTGGGTGGACTAGCGGGAGGGCCGCGCGAGCAGTACTTC. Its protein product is CASSLGGLAGGPREQYF. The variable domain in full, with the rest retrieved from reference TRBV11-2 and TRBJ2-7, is EAGVAQSPRYKIIEKRQSVAFWCNPISGHATLYWYQQILGQGPKLLIQFQNNGVVDDSQLPKDRFSAERLKGVDSTLKIQPAKLEDSAVYLCASSLGGLAGGPREQYFGPGTRLTVT.

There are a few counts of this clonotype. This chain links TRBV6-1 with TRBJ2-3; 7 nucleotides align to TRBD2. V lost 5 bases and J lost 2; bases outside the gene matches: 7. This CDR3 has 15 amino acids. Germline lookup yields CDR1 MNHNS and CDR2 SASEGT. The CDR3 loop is CASSTGTINTDTQYF. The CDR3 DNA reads TGTGCCAGCAGTACCGGGACTATAAACACAGATACGCAGTATTTT.

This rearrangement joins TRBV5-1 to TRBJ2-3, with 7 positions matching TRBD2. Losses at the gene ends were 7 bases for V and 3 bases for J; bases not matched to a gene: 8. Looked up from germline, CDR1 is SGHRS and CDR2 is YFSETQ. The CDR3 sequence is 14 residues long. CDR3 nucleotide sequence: TGCGCCAGCTCGCCGGGAGGCGGAACAGATACGCAGTATTTT. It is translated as CASSPGGGTDTQYF.

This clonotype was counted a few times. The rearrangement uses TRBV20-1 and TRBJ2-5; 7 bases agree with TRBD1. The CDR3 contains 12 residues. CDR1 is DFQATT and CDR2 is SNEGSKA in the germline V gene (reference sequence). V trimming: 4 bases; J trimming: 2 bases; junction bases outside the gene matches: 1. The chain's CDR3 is CSAKTGQETQYF. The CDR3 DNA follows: TGCAGTGCTAAGACAGGGCAAGAGACCCAGTACTTC.

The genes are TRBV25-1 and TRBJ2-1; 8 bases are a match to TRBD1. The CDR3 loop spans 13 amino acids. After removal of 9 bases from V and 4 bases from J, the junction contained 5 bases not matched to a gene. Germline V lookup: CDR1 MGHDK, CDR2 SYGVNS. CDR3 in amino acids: CASRQGPYNEQFF. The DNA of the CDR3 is TGTGCCAGTAGACAGGGGCCATACAATGAGCAGTTCTTC.